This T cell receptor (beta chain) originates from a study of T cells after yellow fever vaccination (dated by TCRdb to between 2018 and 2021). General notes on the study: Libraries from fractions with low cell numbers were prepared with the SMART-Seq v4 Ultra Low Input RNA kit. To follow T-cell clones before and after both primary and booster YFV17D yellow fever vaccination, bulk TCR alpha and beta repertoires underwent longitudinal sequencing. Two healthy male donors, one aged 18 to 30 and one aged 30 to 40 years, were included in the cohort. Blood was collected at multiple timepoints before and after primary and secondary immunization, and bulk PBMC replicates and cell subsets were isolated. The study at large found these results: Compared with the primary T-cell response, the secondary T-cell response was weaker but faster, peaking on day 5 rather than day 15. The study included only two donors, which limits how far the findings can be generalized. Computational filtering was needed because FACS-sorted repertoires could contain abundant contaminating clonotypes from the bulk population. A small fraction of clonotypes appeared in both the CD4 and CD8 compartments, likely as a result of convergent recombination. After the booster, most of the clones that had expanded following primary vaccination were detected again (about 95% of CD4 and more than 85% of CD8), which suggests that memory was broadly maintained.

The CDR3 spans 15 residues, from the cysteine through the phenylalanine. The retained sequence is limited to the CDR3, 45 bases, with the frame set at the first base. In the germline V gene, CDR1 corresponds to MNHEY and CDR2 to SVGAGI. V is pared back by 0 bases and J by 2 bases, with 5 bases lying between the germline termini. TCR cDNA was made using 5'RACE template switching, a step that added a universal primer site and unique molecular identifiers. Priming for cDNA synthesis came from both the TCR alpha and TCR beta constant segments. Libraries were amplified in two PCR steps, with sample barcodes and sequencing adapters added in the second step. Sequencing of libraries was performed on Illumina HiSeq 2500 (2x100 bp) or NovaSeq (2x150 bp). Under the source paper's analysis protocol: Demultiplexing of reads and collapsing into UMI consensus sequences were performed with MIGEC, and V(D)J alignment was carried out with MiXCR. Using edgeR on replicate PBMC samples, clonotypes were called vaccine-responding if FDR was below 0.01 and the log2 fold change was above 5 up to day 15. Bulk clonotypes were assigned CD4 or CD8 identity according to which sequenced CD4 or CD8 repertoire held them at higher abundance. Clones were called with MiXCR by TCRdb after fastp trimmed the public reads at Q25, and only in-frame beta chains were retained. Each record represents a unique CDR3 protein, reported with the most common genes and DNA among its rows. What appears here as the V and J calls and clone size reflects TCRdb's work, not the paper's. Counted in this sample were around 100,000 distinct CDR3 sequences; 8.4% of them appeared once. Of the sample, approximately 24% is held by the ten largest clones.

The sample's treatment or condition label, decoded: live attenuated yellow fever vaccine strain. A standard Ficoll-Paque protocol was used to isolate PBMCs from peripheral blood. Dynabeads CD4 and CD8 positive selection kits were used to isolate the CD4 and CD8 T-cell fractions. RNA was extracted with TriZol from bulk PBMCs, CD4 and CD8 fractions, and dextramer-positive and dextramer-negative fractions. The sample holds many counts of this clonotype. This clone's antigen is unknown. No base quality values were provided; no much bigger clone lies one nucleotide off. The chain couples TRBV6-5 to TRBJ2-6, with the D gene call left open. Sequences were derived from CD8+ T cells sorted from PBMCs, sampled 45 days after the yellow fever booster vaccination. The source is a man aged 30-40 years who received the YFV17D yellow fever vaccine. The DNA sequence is TGTGCCAGCAGTTACTCGTGGGCTGGGGCCAACGTCCTGACTTTC. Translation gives CASSYSWAGANVLTF.